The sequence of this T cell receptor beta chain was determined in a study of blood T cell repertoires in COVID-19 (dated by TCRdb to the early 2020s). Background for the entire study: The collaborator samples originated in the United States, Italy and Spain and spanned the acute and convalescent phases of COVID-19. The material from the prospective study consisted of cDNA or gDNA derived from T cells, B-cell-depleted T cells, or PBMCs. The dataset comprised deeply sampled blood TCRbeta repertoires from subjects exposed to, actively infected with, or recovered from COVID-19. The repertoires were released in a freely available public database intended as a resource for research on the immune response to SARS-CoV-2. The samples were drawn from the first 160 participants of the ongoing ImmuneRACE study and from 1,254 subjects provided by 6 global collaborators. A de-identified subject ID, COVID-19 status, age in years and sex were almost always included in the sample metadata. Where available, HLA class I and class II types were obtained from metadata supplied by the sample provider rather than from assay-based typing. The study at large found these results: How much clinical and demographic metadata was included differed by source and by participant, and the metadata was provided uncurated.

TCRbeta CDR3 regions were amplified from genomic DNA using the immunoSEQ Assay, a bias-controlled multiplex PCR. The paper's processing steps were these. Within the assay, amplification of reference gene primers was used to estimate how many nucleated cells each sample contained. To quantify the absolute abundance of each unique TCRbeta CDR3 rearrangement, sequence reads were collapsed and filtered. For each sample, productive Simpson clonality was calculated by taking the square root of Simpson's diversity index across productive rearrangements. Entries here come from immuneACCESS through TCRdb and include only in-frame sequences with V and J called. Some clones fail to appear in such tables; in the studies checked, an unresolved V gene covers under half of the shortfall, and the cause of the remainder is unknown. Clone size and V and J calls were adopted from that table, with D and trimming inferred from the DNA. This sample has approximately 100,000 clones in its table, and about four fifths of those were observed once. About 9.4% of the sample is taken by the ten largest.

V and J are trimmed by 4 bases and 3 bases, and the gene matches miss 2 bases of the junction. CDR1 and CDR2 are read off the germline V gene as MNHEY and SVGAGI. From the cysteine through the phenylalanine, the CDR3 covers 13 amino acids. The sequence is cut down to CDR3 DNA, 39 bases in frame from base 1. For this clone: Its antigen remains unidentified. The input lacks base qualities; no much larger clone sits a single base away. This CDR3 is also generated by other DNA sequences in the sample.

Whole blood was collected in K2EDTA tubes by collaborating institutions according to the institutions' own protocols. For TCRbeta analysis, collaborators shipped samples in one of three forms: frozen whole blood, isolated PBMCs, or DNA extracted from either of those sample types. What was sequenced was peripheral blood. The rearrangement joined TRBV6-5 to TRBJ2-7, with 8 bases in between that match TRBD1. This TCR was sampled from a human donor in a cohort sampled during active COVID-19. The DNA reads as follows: TGTGCCAGCAGTTCCGACAGGGGCTACGAGCAGTACTTC. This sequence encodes CASSSDRGYEQYF.